This T cell receptor beta chain was retrieved from a study of T cell responses to AZD1222 COVID-19 vaccine. As concerns this clone: Antigen unknown.

Findings of the study overall: In a largely white British group with more females than males, clonal diversity was possibly underestimated.

Per the germline V gene, CDR1 is MGHRA and CDR2 is YSYEKL. This CDR3 region has 17 residues. Trimming at V came to 1 base and at J to 5 bases, leaving 12 bases not matched to a gene. Some clones are missing from TCRdb's copy, which holds only in-frame ones; the method was immunoSEQ multiplex PCR. The table includes roughly 200,000 clones, approximately 91% detected once. This sample comprised peripheral blood, obtained 28 days after the second AZD1222 dose. The TCR originated in an adult who received the AZD1222 COVID-19 vaccine. The chain uses TRBV4-1 and TRBJ2-7; 9 nucleotides match TRBD2. Here the CDR3 reads CASSQGSFSGSTHEQYF. In nucleotides, the CDR3 is TGCGCCAGCAGCCAAGGATCTTTTAGCGGGAGTACCCACGAGCAGTACTTC.